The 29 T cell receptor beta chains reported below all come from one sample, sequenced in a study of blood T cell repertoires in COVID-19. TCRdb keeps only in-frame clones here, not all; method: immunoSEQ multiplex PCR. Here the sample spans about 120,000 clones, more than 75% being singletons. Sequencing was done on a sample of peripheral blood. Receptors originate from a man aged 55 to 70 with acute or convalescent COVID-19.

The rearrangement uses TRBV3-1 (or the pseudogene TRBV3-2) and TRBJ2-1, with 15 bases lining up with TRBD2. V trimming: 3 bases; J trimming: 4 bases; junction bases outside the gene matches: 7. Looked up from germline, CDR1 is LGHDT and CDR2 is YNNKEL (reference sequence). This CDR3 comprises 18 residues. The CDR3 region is CASSHTGTSGRRYNEQFF. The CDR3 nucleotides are TGTGCCAGCAGCCATACCGGGACTAGCGGGAGGAGATACAATGAGCAGTTCTTC.

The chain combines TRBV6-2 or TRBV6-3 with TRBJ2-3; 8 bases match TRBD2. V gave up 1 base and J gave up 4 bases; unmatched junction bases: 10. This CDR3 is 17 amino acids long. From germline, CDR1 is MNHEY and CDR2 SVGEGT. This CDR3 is CASSYFISGVGADTQYF. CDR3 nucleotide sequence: TGTGCCAGCAGTTACTTCATTAGCGGGGTCGGCGCAGATACGCAGTATTTT.

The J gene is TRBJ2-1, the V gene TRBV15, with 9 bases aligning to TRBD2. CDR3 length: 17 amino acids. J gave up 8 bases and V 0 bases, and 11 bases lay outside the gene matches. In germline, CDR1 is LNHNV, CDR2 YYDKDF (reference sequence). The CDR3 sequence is CATSRDKGSGRPHEQFF. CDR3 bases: TGTGCCACCAGCAGAGATAAGGGAAGCGGGAGGCCCCATGAGCAGTTCTTC.

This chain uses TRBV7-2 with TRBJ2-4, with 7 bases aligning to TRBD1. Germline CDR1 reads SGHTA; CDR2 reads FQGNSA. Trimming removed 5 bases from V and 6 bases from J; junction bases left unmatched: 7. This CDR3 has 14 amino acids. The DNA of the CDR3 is TGTGCCAGCAGCCCAAGGGCAGGGGGAAACATTCAGTACTTC. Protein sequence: CASSPRAGGNIQYF.

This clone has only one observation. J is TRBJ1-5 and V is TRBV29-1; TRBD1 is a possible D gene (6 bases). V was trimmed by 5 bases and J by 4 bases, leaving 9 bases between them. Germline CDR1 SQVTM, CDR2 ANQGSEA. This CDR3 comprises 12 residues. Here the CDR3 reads CSVLQGNQPQHF. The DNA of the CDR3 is TGCAGCGTTTTACAGGGAAATCAGCCCCAGCATTTT.

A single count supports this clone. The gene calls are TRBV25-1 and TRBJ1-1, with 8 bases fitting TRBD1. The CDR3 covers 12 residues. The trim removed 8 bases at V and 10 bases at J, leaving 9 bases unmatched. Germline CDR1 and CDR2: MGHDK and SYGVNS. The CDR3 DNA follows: TGTGCCAGCGGACCTCGTACAGGGGGAGCTTTCTTT. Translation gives CASGPRTGGAFF.

CDR3 residues: CASSLGAEYNEQFF. The CDR3 coding sequence is TGTGCCAGCAGTTTAGGGGCAGAGTACAATGAGCAGTTCTTC. The gene calls are TRBV27 and TRBJ2-1; D might be TRBD1 (5 bases). Germline CDR1 is MNHEY and CDR2 is SMNVEV (reference sequence). Between the trimmed V and J ends, which lost 2 bases and 4 bases, there was a span of 9 bases. CDR3 length: 14 amino acids.

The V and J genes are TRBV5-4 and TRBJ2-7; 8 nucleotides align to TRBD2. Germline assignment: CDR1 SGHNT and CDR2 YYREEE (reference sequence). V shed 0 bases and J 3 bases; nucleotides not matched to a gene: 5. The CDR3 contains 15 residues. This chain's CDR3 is CASSLDSGSIYEQYF. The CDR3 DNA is TGTGCCAGCAGCTTGGACAGCGGGAGTATCTACGAGCAGTACTTC.

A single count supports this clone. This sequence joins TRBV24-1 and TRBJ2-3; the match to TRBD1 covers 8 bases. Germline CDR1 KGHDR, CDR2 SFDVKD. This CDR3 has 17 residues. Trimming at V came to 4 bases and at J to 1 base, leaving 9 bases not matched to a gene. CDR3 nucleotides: TGTGCCACCAGTGACCCCGGACAGGGCATGGGCACAGATACGCAGTATTTT. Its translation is CATSDPGQGMGTDTQYF.

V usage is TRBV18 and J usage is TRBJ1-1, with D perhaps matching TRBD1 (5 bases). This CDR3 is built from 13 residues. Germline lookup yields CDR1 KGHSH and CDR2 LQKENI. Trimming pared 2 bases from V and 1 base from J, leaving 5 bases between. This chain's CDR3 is CASSPGANTEAFF. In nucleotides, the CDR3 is TGTGCCAGCTCACCAGGGGCGAACACTGAAGCTTTCTTT.

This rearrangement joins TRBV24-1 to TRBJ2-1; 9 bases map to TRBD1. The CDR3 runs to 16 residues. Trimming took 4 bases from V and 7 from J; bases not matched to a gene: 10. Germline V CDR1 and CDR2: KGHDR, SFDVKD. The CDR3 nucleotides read TGTGCCACCAGTGACCAGGACAGGGGACCTGGGAATGAGCAGTTCTTC. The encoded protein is CATSDQDRGPGNEQFF.

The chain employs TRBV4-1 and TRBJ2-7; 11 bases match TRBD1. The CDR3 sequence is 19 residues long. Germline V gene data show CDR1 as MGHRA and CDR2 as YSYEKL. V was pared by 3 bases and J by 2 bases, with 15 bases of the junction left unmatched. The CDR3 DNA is TGCGCCAGCAGCCAGGATGCGTACCGGACAGGGGGCTTTCCCTACGAGCAGTACTTC. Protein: CASSQDAYRTGGFPYEQYF.

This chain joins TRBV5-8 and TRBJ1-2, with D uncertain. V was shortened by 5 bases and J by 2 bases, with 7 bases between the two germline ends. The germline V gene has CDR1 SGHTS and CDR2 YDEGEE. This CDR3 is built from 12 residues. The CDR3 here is CASSGENYGYTF. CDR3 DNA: TGTGCCAGCAGTGGGGAGAACTATGGCTACACCTTC.

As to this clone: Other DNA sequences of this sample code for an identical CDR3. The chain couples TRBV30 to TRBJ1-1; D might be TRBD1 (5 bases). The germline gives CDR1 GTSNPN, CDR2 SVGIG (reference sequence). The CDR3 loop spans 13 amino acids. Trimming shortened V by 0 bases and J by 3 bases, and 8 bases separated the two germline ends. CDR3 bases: TGTGCCTGGAGTGTGCAGGGCGACACTGAAGCTTTCTTT. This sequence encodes CAWSVQGDTEAFF. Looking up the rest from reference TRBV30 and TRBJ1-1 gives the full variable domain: SQTIHQWPATLVQPVGSPLSLECTVEGTSNPNLYWYRQAAGRGLQLLFYSVGIGQISSEVPQNLSASRPQDRQFILSSKKLLLSDSGFYLCAWSVQGDTEAFFGQGTRLTVV.

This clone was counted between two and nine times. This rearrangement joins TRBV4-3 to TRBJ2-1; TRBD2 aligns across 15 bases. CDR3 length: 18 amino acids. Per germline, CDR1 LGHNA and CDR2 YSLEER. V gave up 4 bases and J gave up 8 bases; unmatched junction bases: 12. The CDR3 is CASSRGVPGLAGGDEQFF. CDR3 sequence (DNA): TGCGCCAGCAGCCGAGGCGTACCGGGACTAGCGGGAGGTGATGAGCAGTTCTTC.

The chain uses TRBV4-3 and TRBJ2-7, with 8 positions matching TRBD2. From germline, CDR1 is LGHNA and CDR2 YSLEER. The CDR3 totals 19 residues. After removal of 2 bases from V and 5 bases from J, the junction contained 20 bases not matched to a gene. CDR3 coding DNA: TGCGCCAGCAGCCAATCCATCGCGACCGGGACTAGTTTTGGGAACGAGCAGTACTTC. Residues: CASSQSIATGTSFGNEQYF.

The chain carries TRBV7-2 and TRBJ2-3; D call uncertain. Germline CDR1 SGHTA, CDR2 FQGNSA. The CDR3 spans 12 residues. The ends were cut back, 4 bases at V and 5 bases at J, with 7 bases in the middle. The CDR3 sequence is CASSSYGDTQYF. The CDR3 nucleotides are TGTGCCAGCAGCTCCTATGGAGATACGCAGTATTTT.

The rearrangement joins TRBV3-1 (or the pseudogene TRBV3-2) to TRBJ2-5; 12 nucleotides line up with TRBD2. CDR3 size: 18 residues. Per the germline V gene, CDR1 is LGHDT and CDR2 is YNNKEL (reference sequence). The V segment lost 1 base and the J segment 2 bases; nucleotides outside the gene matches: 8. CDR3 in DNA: TGTGCCAGCAGCCAAGTACTAGCGGGAGGCGTGGGGCAAGAGACCCAGTACTTC. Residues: CASSQVLAGGVGQETQYF.

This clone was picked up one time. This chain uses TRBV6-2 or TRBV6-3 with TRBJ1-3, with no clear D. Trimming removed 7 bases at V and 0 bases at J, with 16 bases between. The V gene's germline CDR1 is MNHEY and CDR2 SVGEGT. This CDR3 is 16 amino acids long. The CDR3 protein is CASTPEGVFSGNTIYF. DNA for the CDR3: TGTGCCAGCACCCCTGAGGGCGTCTTCTCTGGAAACACCATATATTTT.

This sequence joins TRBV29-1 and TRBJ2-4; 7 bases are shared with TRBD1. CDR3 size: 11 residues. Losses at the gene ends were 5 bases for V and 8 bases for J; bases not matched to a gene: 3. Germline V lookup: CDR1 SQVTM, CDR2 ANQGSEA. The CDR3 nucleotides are TGCAGCGTTCCTACAGGGGACATTCAGTACTTC. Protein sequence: CSVPTGDIQYF.

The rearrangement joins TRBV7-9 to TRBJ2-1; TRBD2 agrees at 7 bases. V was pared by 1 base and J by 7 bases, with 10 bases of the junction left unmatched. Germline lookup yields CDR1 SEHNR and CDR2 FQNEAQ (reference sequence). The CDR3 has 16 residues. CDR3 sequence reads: CASSLGGSVNGNEQFF. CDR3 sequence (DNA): TGTGCCAGCAGCTTAGGCGGGAGTGTAAACGGGAATGAGCAGTTCTTC.

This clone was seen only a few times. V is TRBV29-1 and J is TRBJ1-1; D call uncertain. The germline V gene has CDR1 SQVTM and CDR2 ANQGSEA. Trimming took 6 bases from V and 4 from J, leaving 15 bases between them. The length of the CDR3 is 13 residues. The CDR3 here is CSVGIRAGTEAFF. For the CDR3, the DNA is TGCAGCGTCGGGATTAGGGCGGGCACTGAAGCTTTCTTT. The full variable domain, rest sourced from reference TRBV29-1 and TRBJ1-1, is SAVISQKPSRDICQRGTSLTIQCQVDSQVTMMFWYRQQPGQSLTLIATANQGSEATYESGFVIDKFPISRPNLTFSTLTVSNMSPEDSSIYLCSVGIRAGTEAFFGQGTRLTVV.

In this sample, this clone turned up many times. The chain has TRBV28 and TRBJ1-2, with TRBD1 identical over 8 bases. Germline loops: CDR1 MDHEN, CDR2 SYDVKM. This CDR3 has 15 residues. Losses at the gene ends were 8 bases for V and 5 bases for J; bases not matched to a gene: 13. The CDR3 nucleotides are TGTGCCAGCGCCGCCGGTGGCAGACAGGGGTATGGCTACACCTTC. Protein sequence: CASAAGGRQGYGYTF.

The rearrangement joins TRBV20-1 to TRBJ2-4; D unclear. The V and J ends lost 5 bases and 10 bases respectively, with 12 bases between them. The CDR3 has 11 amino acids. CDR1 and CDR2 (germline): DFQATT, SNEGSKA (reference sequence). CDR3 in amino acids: CSAAPEAIQYF. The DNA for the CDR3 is TGCAGTGCTGCCCCCGAGGCAATTCAGTACTTC.

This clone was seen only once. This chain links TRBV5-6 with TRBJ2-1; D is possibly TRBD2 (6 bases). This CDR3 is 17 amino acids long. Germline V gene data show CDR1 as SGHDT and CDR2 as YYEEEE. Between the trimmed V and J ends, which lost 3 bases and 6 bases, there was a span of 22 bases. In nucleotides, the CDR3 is TGTGCCAGCAGCTCTGGAATAGCGGAAAAAGTCTTCAATGAGCAGTTCTTC. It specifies CASSSGIAEKVFNEQFF. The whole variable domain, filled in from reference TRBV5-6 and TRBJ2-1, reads DAGVTQSPTHLIKTRGQQVTLRCSPKSGHDTVSWYQQALGQGPQFIFQYYEEEERQRGNFPDRFSGHQFPNYSSELNVNALLLGDSALYLCASSSGIAEKVFNEQFFGPGTRLTVL.

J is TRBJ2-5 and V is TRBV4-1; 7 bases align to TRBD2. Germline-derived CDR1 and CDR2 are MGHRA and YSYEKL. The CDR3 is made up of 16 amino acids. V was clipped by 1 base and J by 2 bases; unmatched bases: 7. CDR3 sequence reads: CASSQASSGPQETQYF. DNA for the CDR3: TGCGCCAGCAGCCAAGCGTCTAGCGGCCCTCAAGAGACCCAGTACTTC.

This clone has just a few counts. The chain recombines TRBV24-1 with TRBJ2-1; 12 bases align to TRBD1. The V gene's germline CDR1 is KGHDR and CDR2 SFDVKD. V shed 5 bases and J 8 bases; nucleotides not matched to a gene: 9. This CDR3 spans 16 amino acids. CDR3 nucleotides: TGTGCCACCAGTGGCCACCGGGACAGGGGGCACGATGAGCAGTTCTTC. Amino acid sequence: CATSGHRDRGHDEQFF.

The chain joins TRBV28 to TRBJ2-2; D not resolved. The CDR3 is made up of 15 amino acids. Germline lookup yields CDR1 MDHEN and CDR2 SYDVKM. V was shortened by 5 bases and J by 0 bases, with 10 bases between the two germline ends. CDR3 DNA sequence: TGTGCCAGCAGTCTAGATGTCGCGAACACCGGGGAGCTGTTTTTT. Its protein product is CASSLDVANTGELFF.

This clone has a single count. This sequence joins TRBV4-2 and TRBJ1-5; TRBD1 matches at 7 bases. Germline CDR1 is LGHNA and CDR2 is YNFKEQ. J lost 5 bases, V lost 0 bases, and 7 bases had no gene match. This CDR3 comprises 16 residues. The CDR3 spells CASSQEGDREDQPQHF. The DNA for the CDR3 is TGTGCCAGCAGCCAAGAGGGAGACAGGGAGGATCAGCCCCAGCATTTT.